These 24 T cell receptor beta chains share one sample of origin, sequenced in a study of beta chain features in type 1 diabetes (dated by TCRdb to 2016 to 2019). What the authors observed across the whole study: In all four CD4+ subsets, TCRB CDR3 length was moderately but significantly shorter in type 1 diabetes patients.

Their antigens remain unidentified. The library was obtained by the immunoSEQ multiplex PCR assay. The entire amount of isolated RNA was reverse transcribed using the High Capacity cDNA Reverse Transcription Kit, so the sequenced TCRB transcripts were expressed ones. This is the immuneACCESS table as TCRdb keeps it, with only in-frame sequences that have V and J called. A part of the clones is gone; compared with another copy, unresolved V genes explain less than half, and the rest is unexplained. In all, the sample holds over 150,000 clones, and 8% to 9.5% of those were seen once. Together, the top ten hold more than 0.45% of the sample. Sequenced sample: central memory CD4+ T cells from blood. The receptors were gathered from a young woman with type 1 diabetes.

This clone was seen a few times. The chain carries TRBV6-5 and TRBJ2-7, with a tentative D call TRBD1 (6 bases). The germline V gene has CDR1 MNHEY and CDR2 SVGAGI. The CDR3 totals 15 residues. With 5 bases removed from V and 1 base from J, the gap between germline ends came to 15 bases. The CDR3 spells CASSRPGVGSYEQYF. The CDR3 nucleotides are TGTGCCAGCAGTAGGCCAGGGGTAGGGTCCTACGAGCAGTACTTC.

The gene calls are TRBV18 and TRBJ2-3; D not certain. The CDR3 totals 13 residues. Germline-derived CDR1 and CDR2 are KGHSH and LQKENI. V was clipped by 4 bases and J by 3 bases, with 8 bases between them. CDR3 in DNA: TGTGCCAGCTCACTGAGTCGGACAGATACGCAGTATTTT. The encoded protein is CASSLSRTDTQYF.

This clone was counted only a few times. V usage is TRBV9 and J usage is TRBJ2-6, with D tentatively TRBD1 (5 bases). V was pared by 3 bases and J by 0 bases, with 16 bases between. The CDR3 consists of 18 residues. CDR1 SGDLS and CDR2 YYNGEE come from the germline V gene. DNA for the CDR3: TGTGCCAGCAGCGCAAACCTGGGGCGGAGCTCTGGGGCCAACGTCCTGACTTTC. Translation gives CASSANLGRSSGANVLTF.

This clone was counted only a few times. This chain connects TRBV2 to TRBJ1-1; D gene ambiguous. The CDR3 spans 12 residues. The germline V gene encodes CDR1 SNHLY and CDR2 FYNNEI. V dropped 4 bases and J dropped 10 bases, with 13 bases sitting between them. CDR3: CASSVRDLGAFF. The CDR3 nucleotides are TGTGCCAGCAGTGTGCGGGATTTGGGAGCTTTCTTT.

This clone was observed many times. This chain joins TRBV28 and TRBJ2-1; 7 bases are shared with TRBD2. The germline V gene has CDR1 MDHEN and CDR2 SYDVKM. With 5 bases clipped from V and 0 bases from J, the junction kept 16 bases outside the gene matches. This CDR3 spans 19 amino acids. The CDR3 region has the DNA TGTGCCAGCAGTCTATCACCCAGAACTAGCGCCCTCTCCTACAATGAGCAGTTCTTC. This sequence encodes CASSLSPRTSALSYNEQFF.

This clone came up a few times. The chain links TRBV16 to TRBJ2-7; no firm D call. V was shortened by 4 bases and J by 5 bases, with 6 bases between the two germline ends. Germline loops: CDR1 KGHSY, CDR2 FQNENV. The CDR3 loop spans 11 amino acids. CDR3 sequence: CASSPKNEQYF. The DNA for the CDR3 is TGTGCCAGCAGCCCTAAGAACGAGCAGTACTTC.

This clone has just one count. This sequence joins TRBV28 and TRBJ2-2; 8 bases agree with TRBD1. Trimming removed 4 bases from V and 5 bases from J; junction bases left unmatched: 9. This CDR3 has 16 residues. Germline CDR1 MDHEN, CDR2 SYDVKM. CDR3 sequence (DNA): TGTGCCAGCAGTTCAGTAACGGACAGGGTAACCGGGGAGCTGTTTTTT. This sequence encodes CASSSVTDRVTGELFF.

This clone showed up many times. The V and J genes are TRBV10-3 and TRBJ1-2, with 7 bases that match TRBD1. The CDR3 covers 13 residues. Trimming at V came to 2 bases and at J to 5 bases, leaving 2 bases not matched to a gene. Looked up from germline, CDR1 is ENHRY and CDR2 is SYGVKD. The CDR3 DNA is TGTGCCATCAGTGAGGGGACAGAGTATGGCTACACCTTC. This gives the protein CAISEGTEYGYTF.

About this clone: Mismatch with germline at one junction end may stem from a read error. The chain carries TRBV10-3 and TRBJ2-6; TRBD1 matches 11 bases. Germline CDR1 ENHRY, CDR2 SYGVKD. The CDR3 runs 19 residues. CDR3 sequence (DNA): TGTGCCATCAGTAAGTCCTTCGGACAGGGGGCACCTGGGGCCAACGTCCTGACTTTC. Protein product: CAISKSFGQGAPGANVLTF.

This clone was detected only a few times. V gene TRBV5-4 combines with J gene TRBJ2-3; tentatively, D is TRBD1 (6 bases). CDR1 and CDR2 from the germline V gene are SGHNT and YYREEE (reference sequence). The CDR3 spans 13 residues. The ends were cut back, 0 bases at V and 4 bases at J, with 6 bases in the middle. CDR3 residues: CASSLEGADTQYF. The CDR3, as DNA: TGTGCCAGCAGCTTGGAGGGGGCAGATACGCAGTATTTT. The variable domain in full, with the rest retrieved from reference TRBV5-4 and TRBJ2-3, is ETGVTQSPTHLIKTRGQQVTLRCSSQSGHNTVSWYQQALGQGPQFIFQYYREEENGRGNFPPRFSGLQFPNYSSELNVNALELDDSALYLCASSLEGADTQYFGPGTRLTVL.

This clone was seen a handful of times. The CDR3 nucleotides are TGCGCCAGCAGCCCTGGCCTCGTTGAGACCCAGTACTTC. Its protein product is CASSPGLVETQYF. V and J are TRBV4-1 and TRBJ2-5, with D unclear. This CDR3 spans 13 amino acids. Germline assignment: CDR1 MGHRA and CDR2 YSYEKL. With 4 bases removed from V and 5 bases from J, the gap between germline ends came to 11 bases.

In its sample, this clone was seen a few times. J is TRBJ2-7 and V is TRBV29-1, with TRBD1 as a possible D gene (6 bases). CDR3 size: 12 residues. V lost 6 bases to trimming and J lost 9 bases, with 18 bases between them. The germline V gene encodes CDR1 SQVTM and CDR2 ANQGSEA. The CDR3 coding sequence is TGCAGCGTCGAGACCACAGGGTCCGGGCAGTACTTC. Encoded protein: CSVETTGSGQYF.

This clone has only a few counts. The gene calls are TRBV29-1 and TRBJ2-3, with D possibly TRBD1 on 6 matching bases. This CDR3 region has 16 residues. CDR1 and CDR2 (germline): SQVTM, ANQGSEA. Trimming removed 2 bases from V and 4 bases from J, with 19 bases in between. CDR3 in DNA: TGCAGCGTTGAATTCTATAGGACAGAGGTATCAGATACGCAGTATTTT. Protein sequence: CSVEFYRTEVSDTQYF.

This clone was seen more than once but under ten times. This chain connects TRBV6-1 to TRBJ2-1; unclear D gene. From germline, CDR1 is MNHNS and CDR2 SASEGT. The CDR3 totals 13 residues. V was shortened by 6 bases and J by 0 bases, with 6 bases between the two germline ends. The CDR3 here is CASRASSYNEQFF. CDR3 sequence (DNA): TGTGCCAGCAGGGCCAGCTCCTACAATGAGCAGTTCTTC.

CDR3 bases: TGTGCCAGCTCACCTCTGACAGGGAATCAGCCCCAGCATTTT. It encodes CASSPLTGNQPQHF. The rearrangement joins TRBV18 to TRBJ1-5; 7 positions match TRBD1. The J segment lost 4 bases and the V segment lost 3 bases, leaving 3 bases of the junction unmatched. The germline gives CDR1 KGHSH, CDR2 LQKENI. The CDR3 is 14 amino acids.

This chain joins TRBV4-2 and TRBJ2-7, with 11 bases fitting TRBD2. V dropped 4 bases and J dropped 4; count of bases not matched to a gene: 9. The CDR3 extends over 16 amino acids. Germline values: CDR1 LGHNA, CDR2 YNFKEQ. CDR3 region: CASSRELAGAIYEQYF. Here the CDR3 DNA reads TGTGCCAGCAGCCGGGAACTAGCGGGAGCGATATACGAGCAGTACTTC.

The chain uses TRBV6-4 and TRBJ2-2, with D possibly being TRBD2 (6 bases). Trimming stripped 5 bases from V and 7 bases from J, with 11 bases between. Germline CDR1 and CDR2: MRHNA and SNTAGT. The CDR3 spans 13 residues. This chain's CDR3 is CASSYEEGGELFF. CDR3 nucleotides: TGTGCCAGCAGTTACGAGGAGGGCGGGGAGCTGTTTTTT.

In this sample, this clone turned up a few times. The chain employs TRBV6-6 and TRBJ2-5; D uncertain. This CDR3 has 12 amino acids. Trimming cost V 10 bases and J 3 bases, with 12 bases left between them. Germline-derived CDR1 and CDR2 are MNHNY and SVGAGI (reference sequence). The CDR3 sequence is CATRKREETQYF. As DNA, the CDR3 is TGTGCCACCCGCAAACGGGAAGAGACCCAGTACTTC.

The chain employs TRBV29-1 and TRBJ2-1; D is perhaps TRBD1 (6 bases). Germline V gene lookup returns CDR1 SQVTM and CDR2 ANQGSEA. The V end was cut by 3 bases, the J end by 1 base, with 10 bases between. The CDR3 runs 14 residues. CDR3 coding DNA: TGCAGCGTTGACAATGACAGGTCCTACAATGAGCAGTTCTTC. Translated, it gives CSVDNDRSYNEQFF.

The chain couples TRBV19 to TRBJ2-1, with D possibly matching TRBD2 (7 bases). The CDR3 runs to 16 residues. Germline V CDR1 and CDR2: LNHDA, SQIVND (reference sequence). V was cut by 1 base and J by 5 bases, with 15 bases left in between. The CDR3 coding sequence is TGTGCCAGTAGTATAGGCACAGGGAGGGACAACAATGAGCAGTTCTTC. This sequence encodes CASSIGTGRDNNEQFF.

This clone has more than one count but fewer than ten. V gene TRBV28 combines with J gene TRBJ2-1; 12 bases are shared with TRBD2. Germline assignment: CDR1 MDHEN and CDR2 SYDVKM. With 5 bases clipped from V and 6 bases from J, the junction kept 8 bases outside the gene matches. This CDR3 region has 16 residues. The CDR3 sequence is CASSPLGLAGTNEQFF. The CDR3 nucleotides are TGTGCCAGCAGTCCCCTCGGACTAGCGGGAACCAATGAGCAGTTCTTC.

This clone was counted between two and nine times. The chain recombines TRBV7-2 with TRBJ2-7; D perhaps matches TRBD2 (6 bases). V shed 1 base and J shed 2 bases, with 12 bases lying between them. CDR3 length: 15 amino acids. The germline gives CDR1 SGHTA, CDR2 FQGNSA. CDR3 protein: CASSLGLALTYEQYF. For the CDR3, the DNA is TGTGCCAGCAGCTTAGGCCTAGCGCTTACCTACGAGCAGTACTTC.

The chain has TRBV7-2 and TRBJ1-1; a weak D match, TRBD1 (5 bases). The CDR3 runs to 12 residues. V was cut by 5 bases and J by 7 bases, with 11 bases left in between. Germline loops: CDR1 SGHTA, CDR2 FQGNSA. The CDR3 nucleotides are TGTGCCAGCAGCCCCGGACACCTTGAAGCTTTCTTT. Translated: CASSPGHLEAFF.

The chain joins TRBV28 to TRBJ2-7; TRBD2 agrees at 11 bases. Germline assignment: CDR1 MDHEN and CDR2 SYDVKM. The J segment lost 0 bases and the V segment lost 5 bases, leaving 9 bases of the junction unmatched. CDR3 length: 17 residues. The CDR3 loop is CASSPLAGGWSSYEQYF. Here the CDR3 DNA reads TGTGCCAGCAGTCCCCTAGCGGGAGGTTGGAGCTCCTACGAGCAGTACTTC.